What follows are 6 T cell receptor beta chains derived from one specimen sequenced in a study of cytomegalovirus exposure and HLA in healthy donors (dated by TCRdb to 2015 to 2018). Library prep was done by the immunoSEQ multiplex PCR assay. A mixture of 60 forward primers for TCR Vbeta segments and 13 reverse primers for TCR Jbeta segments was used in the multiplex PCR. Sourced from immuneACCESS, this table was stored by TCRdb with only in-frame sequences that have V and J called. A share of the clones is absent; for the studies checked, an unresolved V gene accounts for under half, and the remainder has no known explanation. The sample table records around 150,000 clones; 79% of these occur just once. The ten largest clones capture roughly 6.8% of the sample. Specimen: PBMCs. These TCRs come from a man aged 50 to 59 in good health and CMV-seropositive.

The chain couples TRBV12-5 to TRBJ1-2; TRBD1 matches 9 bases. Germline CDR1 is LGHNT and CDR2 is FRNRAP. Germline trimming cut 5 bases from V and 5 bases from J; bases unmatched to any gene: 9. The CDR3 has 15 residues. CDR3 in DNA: TGTGCTAGTGGTCTGACAGGGGGTAGGGGGTATGGCTACACCTTC. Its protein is CASGLTGGRGYGYTF.

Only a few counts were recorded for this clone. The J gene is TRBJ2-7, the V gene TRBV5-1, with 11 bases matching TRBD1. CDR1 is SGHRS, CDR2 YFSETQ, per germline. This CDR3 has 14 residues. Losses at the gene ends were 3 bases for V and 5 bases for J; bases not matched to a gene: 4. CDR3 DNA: TGCGCCAGCAGCTGGGGGACAGGGGGGAACGAGCAGTACTTC. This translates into CASSWGTGGNEQYF.

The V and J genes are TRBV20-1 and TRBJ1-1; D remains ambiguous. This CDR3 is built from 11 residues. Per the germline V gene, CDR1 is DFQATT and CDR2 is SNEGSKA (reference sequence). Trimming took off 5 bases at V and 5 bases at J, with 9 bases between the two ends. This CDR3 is CSAAGRTEAFF. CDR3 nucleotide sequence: TGCAGTGCTGCCGGGAGGACTGAAGCTTTCTTT.

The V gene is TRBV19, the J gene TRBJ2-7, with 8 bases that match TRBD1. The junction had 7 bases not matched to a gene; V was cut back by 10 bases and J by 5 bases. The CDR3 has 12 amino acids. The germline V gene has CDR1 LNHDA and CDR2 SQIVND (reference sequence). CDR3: CATRTGRHEQYF. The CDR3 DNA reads TGTGCCACCCGGACAGGGCGACACGAGCAGTACTTC.

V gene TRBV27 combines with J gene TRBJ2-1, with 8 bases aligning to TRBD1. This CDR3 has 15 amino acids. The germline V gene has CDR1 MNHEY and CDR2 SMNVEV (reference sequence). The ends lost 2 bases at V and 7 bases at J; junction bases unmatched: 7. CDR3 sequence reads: CASSLKGQASNEQFF. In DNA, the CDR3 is TGTGCCAGCAGTTTAAAGGGACAGGCCAGTAATGAGCAGTTCTTC.

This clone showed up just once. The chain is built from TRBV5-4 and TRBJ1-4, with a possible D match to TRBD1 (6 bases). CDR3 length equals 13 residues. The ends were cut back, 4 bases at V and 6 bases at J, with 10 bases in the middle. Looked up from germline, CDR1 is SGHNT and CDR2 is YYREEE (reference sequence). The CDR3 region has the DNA TGTGCCAGCAGCAGCCGACAGGATGAAAAACTGTTTTTT. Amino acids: CASSSRQDEKLFF.